The 21 T cell receptor beta chains below come from one sample, sequenced in a study of radiotherapy plus CTLA-4 blockade in lung cancer. Libraries were prepared by immunoSEQ multiplex PCR; TCRdb keeps only in-frame clonotypes and omits some of them. This table holds about 50,000 clones, roughly 81% found once. The sequencing here drew on peripheral blood, taken from a patient treated with radiotherapy plus ipilimumab. The origin of the receptors is a human donor with non-small cell lung cancer whose response to radiotherapy plus ipilimumab could not be evaluated.

This chain uses TRBV28 with TRBJ1-4; no clear D. V was clipped by 8 bases and J by 11 bases, with 12 bases between them. Germline loops: CDR1 MDHEN, CDR2 SYDVKM. The CDR3 has 11 residues. The CDR3 region is CASLSNGKLFF. CDR3 in DNA: TGTGCCAGCCTTAGTAACGGGAAACTGTTTTTT.

The J gene is TRBJ1-1, the V gene TRBV27; the D gene is possibly TRBD1 (5 bases). The CDR3 is 14 amino acids. Germline-derived CDR1 and CDR2 are MNHEY and SMNVEV (reference sequence). The V gene lost 6 bases and the J gene lost 1 base, with 12 bases spanning the gap. The CDR3 loop reads CASSEEGRNTEAFF. CDR3 nucleotides: TGTGCCAGCAGCGAGGAGGGGAGGAACACTGAAGCTTTCTTT.

The rearrangement uses TRBV27 and TRBJ2-3, with D maybe TRBD2 (5 bases). V was shortened by 4 bases and J by 2 bases, with 16 bases between the two germline ends. Per the germline V gene, CDR1 is MNHEY and CDR2 is SMNVEV (reference sequence). CDR3 length: 16 amino acids. The CDR3 sequence is CASSSTSPRFTDTQYF. The DNA for the CDR3 is TGTGCCAGCAGTTCTACTAGTCCTCGTTTCACAGATACGCAGTATTTT.

The chain recombines TRBV4-3 with TRBJ2-3; perhaps TRBD2 as D (5 bases). Trimming pared 0 bases from V and 4 bases from J, leaving 8 bases between. The CDR3 has 14 residues. Per germline, CDR1 LGHNA and CDR2 YSLEER. The CDR3 bases are TGCGCCAGCAGCCAAGATCCGAGGGCAGATACGCAGTATTTT. Amino acid sequence: CASSQDPRADTQYF.

The CDR3 nucleotides read TGTGCCAGCAGTTTCAGCGGGAGTCGGGGGGAGACCCAGTACTTC. Its protein is CASSFSGSRGETQYF. The rearrangement joins TRBV28 to TRBJ2-5, with 8 nucleotides matching TRBD2. The germline V gene encodes CDR1 MDHEN and CDR2 SYDVKM. This CDR3 contains 15 residues. V trimming: 3 bases; J trimming: 5 bases; junction bases outside the gene matches: 8.

This chain joins TRBV5-5 and TRBJ2-7; 9 bases fit TRBD2. Germline assignment: CDR1 SGHKS and CDR2 YYEKEE (reference sequence). The CDR3 covers 16 residues. V lost 4 bases, J lost 5 bases, and 13 bases stayed unmatched. CDR3 amino acids: CASSQGRLAVDDEQYF. The CDR3 nucleotides are TGTGCCAGCAGCCAAGGCCGACTAGCGGTAGACGACGAGCAGTACTTC.

V gene TRBV29-1 combines with J gene TRBJ2-1; D is unclear. CDR3 size: 13 residues. Trimming left V 5 bases short and J 12 bases short, with 20 bases between. The germline CDR1 and CDR2 sequences are SQVTM and ANQGSEA. This CDR3 reads CSVLNDFLQGQFF. CDR3 bases: TGCAGCGTTCTAAACGACTTCCTTCAAGGGCAGTTCTTC.

V usage is TRBV6-1 and J usage is TRBJ1-2; no firm D call. This CDR3 region has 15 residues. Germline V lookup: CDR1 MNHNS, CDR2 SASEGT. The V end was cut by 8 bases, the J end by 3 bases, with 19 bases between. CDR3 nucleotide sequence: TGTGCCAGCGAAGTGAACCTCCACAGCCACTATGGCTACACCTTC. It codes for CASEVNLHSHYGYTF.

This chain connects TRBV29-1 to TRBJ1-2, with TRBD1 as a possible D gene (5 bases). The CDR3 totals 15 residues. V was clipped by 2 bases and J by 0 bases, with 13 bases between them. CDR1 and CDR2 from the germline V gene are SQVTM and ANQGSEA. CDR3 protein: CSVESVDSANYGYTF. CDR3 DNA: TGCAGCGTTGAATCCGTAGACAGCGCTAACTATGGCTACACCTTC.

The chain employs TRBV7-9 and TRBJ2-7; 12 nucleotides match TRBD1. Germline-derived CDR1 and CDR2 are SEHNR and FQNEAQ (reference sequence). V dropped 5 bases and J dropped 6; count of bases not matched to a gene: 8. The CDR3 length is 15 residues. The CDR3 nucleotides are TGTGCCAGCAGCCCACGTGGGACAGGGGGCTCCGAGCAGTACTTC. Translated, it gives CASSPRGTGGSEQYF. Supplemented by reference TRBV7-9 and TRBJ2-7, the full variable domain reads DTGVSQNPRHKITKRGQNVTFRCDPISEHNRLYWYRQTLGQGPEFLTYFQNEAQLEKSRLLSDRFSAERPKGSFSTLEIQRTEQGDSAMYLCASSPRGTGGSEQYFGPGTRLTVT.

The rearrangement joins TRBV27 to TRBJ1-3; D gene unclear. The V gene's germline CDR1 is MNHEY and CDR2 SMNVEV (reference sequence). CDR3 length: 14 residues. Trimming stripped 5 bases from V and 7 bases from J, with 15 bases between. The CDR3 loop reads CASSPGGSGNTIYF. For the CDR3, the DNA is TGTGCCAGCAGTCCCGGAGGGAGTGGGAACACCATATATTTT.

This chain joins TRBV4-3 and TRBJ2-3; 9 bases match TRBD2. J lost 1 base, V lost 4 bases, and 9 bases had no gene match. CDR3 length: 17 residues. Germline CDR1 and CDR2: LGHNA and YSLEER. The CDR3 loop reads CASSLSSTSGGTDTQYF. The DNA for the CDR3 is TGCGCCAGCAGCCTATCGTCGACTAGCGGAGGCACAGATACGCAGTATTTT.

The gene calls are TRBV4-3 and TRBJ2-5, with TRBD1 matching over 11 bases. The junction had 8 bases not matched to a gene; V was cut back by 3 bases and J by 5 bases. The length of the CDR3 is 16 residues. Germline V gene sequence: CDR1 LGHNA, CDR2 YSLEER. CDR3 protein: CASSHPGTGGFETQYF. DNA for the CDR3: TGCGCCAGCAGCCACCCCGGGACAGGGGGGTTCGAGACCCAGTACTTC.

This sequence joins TRBV19 and TRBJ1-1; weak D call: TRBD1 (6 bases). CDR1 and CDR2 from the germline V gene are LNHDA and SQIVND (reference sequence). The CDR3 totals 14 residues. The V end lost 9 bases, the J end lost 1 base, and 15 bases lay between the germline ends. The CDR3: CASHVRGQNTEAFF. CDR3 DNA sequence: TGTGCCAGCCACGTAAGGGGACAGAACACTGAAGCTTTCTTT.

For this clone: Additional DNA sequences in this sample encode the identical CDR3. The rearrangement joins TRBV27 to TRBJ1-2; D unclear. The germline CDR1 and CDR2 sequences are MNHEY and SMNVEV (reference sequence). Between the trimmed V and J ends, which lost 5 bases and 8 bases, there was a span of 24 bases. CDR3 length: 16 amino acids. The CDR3 DNA follows: TGTGCCAGCAGTCCCCTGGCAGCGGTATTCTTCTACGGCTACACCTTC. Its translation: CASSPLAAVFFYGYTF.

This chain connects TRBV30 to TRBJ2-7; perhaps TRBD1 as D (6 bases). V lost 1 base and J 5 bases, leaving 15 bases between the germline ends. Germline CDR1 and CDR2: GTSNPN and SVGIG (reference sequence). The CDR3 runs to 14 residues. The CDR3: CAWSAMLGAHEQYF. The CDR3 nucleotides are TGTGCCTGGAGTGCGATGTTGGGGGCCCACGAGCAGTACTTC.

The J gene is TRBJ1-5, the V gene TRBV5-8; a possible D gene is TRBD1 (5 bases). This CDR3 comprises 15 residues. V was cut by 0 bases and J by 7 bases, with 14 bases left in between. From germline, CDR1 is SGHTS and CDR2 YDEGEE. CDR3 nucleotide sequence: TGTGCCAGCAGCTTGGGGCCAGGGAAAGGACAGCCCCAGCATTTT. Translating it yields CASSLGPGKGQPQHF.

This chain joins TRBV7-9 and TRBJ2-1; 14 positions match TRBD2. V was clipped by 2 bases and J by 8 bases; unmatched bases: 11. Germline V lookup: CDR1 SEHNR, CDR2 FQNEAQ (reference sequence). This CDR3 is built from 18 residues. The CDR3 DNA is TGTGCCAGCAGCTTACCCTTGAGACTAGCGGGAGGGAGGGATGAGCAGTTCTTC. Protein: CASSLPLRLAGGRDEQFF.

This clone has just a few counts. The chain combines TRBV7-2 with TRBJ2-7; D possibly corresponds to TRBD1 (5 bases). Trimming pared 1 base from V and 2 bases from J, leaving 12 bases between. The CDR3 consists of 15 residues. CDR1 SGHTA and CDR2 FQGNSA come from the germline V gene. In nucleotides, the CDR3 is TGTGCCAGCAGCTTAGGCGAAGGGGCGACCTACGAGCAGTACTTC. Translation: CASSLGEGATYEQYF.

The chain combines TRBV4-3 with TRBJ2-7; 12 bases fit TRBD2. V lost 4 bases to trimming and J lost 2 bases; unmatched junction nucleotides: 3. Per germline, CDR1 LGHNA and CDR2 YSLEER. The CDR3 runs to 15 residues. CDR3 in amino acids: CASSRRLAGAYEQYF. As DNA, the CDR3 is TGCGCCAGCAGCCGAAGACTAGCGGGAGCCTACGAGCAGTACTTC.

The chain is built from TRBV10-3 and TRBJ1-2, with 8 positions matching TRBD1. The CDR3 has 17 residues. Germline CDR1 reads ENHRY; CDR2 reads SYGVKD. V trimming: 3 bases; J trimming: 4 bases; junction bases outside the gene matches: 13. In DNA form, the CDR3 reads TGTGCCATCAGTGACCTGAGCGGACAGGGTATGAGCTATGGCTACACCTTC. Protein product: CAISDLSGQGMSYGYTF.